This TCR beta chain came from a study of cytomegalovirus exposure and HLA in healthy donors. Primers: 60 Vbeta forward and 13 Jbeta reverse. The method was immunoSEQ multiplex PCR; TCRdb's version includes in-frame clones alone and lacks a portion of them. Altogether about 160,000 clones are present, around 80% being singletons, with the ten largest covering 6.3%. This clone was recorded only once. Its antigen remains unidentified. Germline V gene data show CDR1 as SEHNR and CDR2 as FQNEAQ (reference sequence). J gave up 2 bases and V 4 bases, and 5 bases lay outside the gene matches. CDR3 size: 15 residues. General study findings and limits: The authors listed 164 TCR beta chains as cytomegalovirus-associated. In presence/absence analyses, roughly uniform sequencing depth across donors was assumed. A previous analysis found most TCR beta V segments productive roughly 87% or roughly 30% of the time.

The specimen was PBMCs. The TCR comes from a male donor in good health and CMV-seropositive. The chain couples TRBV7-9 to TRBJ2-7; 10 nucleotides align to TRBD1. In DNA, the CDR3 is TGTGCCAGCAGCTCGCGGGGGACAGGGGCCTACGAGCAGTACTTC. It translates to CASSSRGTGAYEQYF.